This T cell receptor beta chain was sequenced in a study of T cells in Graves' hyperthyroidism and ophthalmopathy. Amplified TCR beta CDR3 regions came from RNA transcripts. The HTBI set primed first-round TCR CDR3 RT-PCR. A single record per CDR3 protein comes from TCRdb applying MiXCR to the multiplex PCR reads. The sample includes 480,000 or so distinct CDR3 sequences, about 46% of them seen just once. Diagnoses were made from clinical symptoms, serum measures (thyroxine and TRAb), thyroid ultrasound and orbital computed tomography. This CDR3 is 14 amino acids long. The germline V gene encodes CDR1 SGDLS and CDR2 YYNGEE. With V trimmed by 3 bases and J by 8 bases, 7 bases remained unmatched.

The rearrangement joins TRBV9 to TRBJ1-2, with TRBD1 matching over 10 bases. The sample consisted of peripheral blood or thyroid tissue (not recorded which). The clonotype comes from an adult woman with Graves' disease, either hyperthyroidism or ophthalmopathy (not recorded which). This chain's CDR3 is CASSDTGTGAGYTF. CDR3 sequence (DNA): TGTGCCAGCAGCGACACCGGGACAGGGGCCGGCTACACCTTC.